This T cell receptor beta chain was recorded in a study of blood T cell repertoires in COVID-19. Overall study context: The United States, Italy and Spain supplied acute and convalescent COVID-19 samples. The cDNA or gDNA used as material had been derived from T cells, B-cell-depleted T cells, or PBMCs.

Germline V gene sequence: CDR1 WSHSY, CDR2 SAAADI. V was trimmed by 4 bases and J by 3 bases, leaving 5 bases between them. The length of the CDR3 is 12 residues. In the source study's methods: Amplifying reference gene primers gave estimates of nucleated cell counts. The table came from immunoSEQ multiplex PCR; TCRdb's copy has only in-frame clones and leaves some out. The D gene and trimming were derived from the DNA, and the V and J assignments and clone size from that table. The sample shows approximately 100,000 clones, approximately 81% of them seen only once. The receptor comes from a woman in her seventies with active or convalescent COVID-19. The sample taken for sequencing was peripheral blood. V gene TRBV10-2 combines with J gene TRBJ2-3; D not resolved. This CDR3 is CASSANTDTQYF. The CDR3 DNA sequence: TGCGCCAGCAGTGCTAATACAGATACGCAGTATTTT.